The TCR beta chain described here comes from a study of T cell responses to AZD1222 COVID-19 vaccine. The study, taken as a whole, reports: Every sample of the repertoires postdated the peak T cell response. A mostly white British donor set with more females was recruited, and clonal diversity was possibly underestimated.

This CDR3 has 14 residues. The germline gives CDR1 SEHNR, CDR2 FQNEAQ (reference sequence). V lost 5 bases to trimming and J lost 2 bases, with 12 bases between them. Note on this clone: Its antigen is unidentified.

Profiled with immunoSEQ multiplex PCR; TCRdb holds only in-frame clones, not every one. Of 150,000 to 200,000 clones listed, around 90% are singletons. Sequences were derived from peripheral blood, sampled 28 days after the second AZD1222 dose. This sequence was found in an adult who received the AZD1222 COVID-19 vaccine. J is TRBJ1-1 and V is TRBV7-9; D possibly corresponds to TRBD1 (5 bases). The CDR3 spells CASSPGGVNTEAFF. The CDR3 bases are TGTGCCAGCAGCCCTGGGGGGGTAAACACTGAAGCTTTCTTT.